Below are 17 T cell receptor beta chains sequenced from a single sample in a study of OX40 agonist ivuxolimab in advanced cancers. Some clones are missing from TCRdb's copy, which holds only in-frame ones; the method was immunoSEQ multiplex PCR. The profile shows over 80,000 clones, about nine tenths of them singletons. The sequenced sample was CD4+ or CD8+ T cells sorted from blood, obtained in a trial of the OX40 agonist ivuxolimab. These receptor sequences come from an adult with an advanced solid tumor such as melanoma, head and neck, liver or kidney cancer.

V is TRBV2 and J is TRBJ2-5; no definite D call. Between the trimmed V and J ends, which lost 6 bases and 3 bases, there was a span of 17 bases. Germline V CDR1 and CDR2: SNHLY, FYNNEI. This CDR3 spans 15 amino acids. CDR3 coding DNA: TGTGCCAGCAGGCCTTATATGGATGGGGAAGAGACCCAGTACTTC. As protein: CASRPYMDGEETQYF.

This chain connects TRBV19 to TRBJ1-2, with TRBD1 identical over 8 bases. Trimming at V came to 6 bases and at J to 4 bases, leaving 13 bases not matched to a gene. This CDR3 region has 16 residues. The germline CDR1 and CDR2 sequences are LNHDA and SQIVND (reference sequence). This chain's CDR3 is CASRETGDFRLYGYTF. CDR3 coding DNA: TGTGCCAGTAGGGAGACAGGGGACTTCAGACTCTATGGCTACACCTTC. Combining the CDR3 with reference TRBV19 and TRBJ1-2 gives the whole variable domain DGGITQSPKYLFRKEGQNVTLSCEQNLNHDAMYWYRQDPGQGLRLIYYSQIVNDFQKGDIAEGYSVSREKKESFPLTVTSAQKNPTAFYLCASRETGDFRLYGYTFGSGTRLTVV.

The V and J genes are TRBV11-3 and TRBJ2-1; the D gene is possibly TRBD1 (5 bases). V dropped 2 bases and J dropped 5 bases, with 7 bases sitting between them. This CDR3 spans 13 amino acids. Germline V gene lookup returns CDR1 SGHNT and CDR2 YENEEA. The CDR3 DNA is TGTGCCAGCAGCTTAATGACAGACAATGAGCAGTTCTTC. The encoded protein is CASSLMTDNEQFF.

V and J are TRBV12-5 and TRBJ1-1; D unclear. Between the trimmed V and J ends, which lost 1 base and 1 base, there was a span of 1 base. Germline loops: CDR1 LGHNT, CDR2 FRNRAP. The CDR3 runs 12 residues. The CDR3 here is CASGLENTEAFF. The CDR3 DNA follows: TGTGCTAGTGGTTTGGAGAACACTGAAGCTTTCTTT.

The chain couples TRBV29-1 to TRBJ2-7; 7 nucleotides agree with TRBD1. Germline V lookup: CDR1 SQVTM, CDR2 ANQGSEA. With V trimmed by 4 bases and J by 5 bases, 5 bases remained unmatched. There are 12 residues in the CDR3. CDR3 nucleotide sequence: TGCAGCGTTGCGGTTACAGGGGACGAGCAGTACTTC. This sequence encodes CSVAVTGDEQYF.

The chain joins TRBV2 to TRBJ1-5, with a tentative D call TRBD1 (5 bases). There are 13 residues in the CDR3. Trimming stripped 6 bases from V and 2 bases from J, with 8 bases between. CDR1 and CDR2 (germline): SNHLY, FYNNEI. CDR3: CASRWGGNQPQHF. The CDR3 nucleotides are TGTGCCAGCAGATGGGGGGGCAATCAGCCCCAGCATTTT.

V and J are TRBV4-3 and TRBJ2-4, with 8 bases that match TRBD1. The length of the CDR3 is 16 residues. V was pared by 0 bases and J by 8 bases, with 9 bases of the junction left unmatched. Germline V gives CDR1 LGHNA, CDR2 YSLEER. The CDR3 nucleotides read TGCGCCAGCAGCCAAGATAGGCGACAGGGGTGGGACATTCAGTACTTC. Its translation is CASSQDRRQGWDIQYF.

The chain has TRBV4-3 and TRBJ2-3, with D possibly being TRBD2 (5 bases). V was shortened by 0 bases and J by 4 bases, with 17 bases between the two germline ends. Germline V lookup: CDR1 LGHNA, CDR2 YSLEER. This CDR3 has 17 amino acids. In nucleotides, the CDR3 is TGCGCCAGCAGCCAAGATCTCCCAGGCCTGCGGGCAGATACGCAGTATTTT. This sequence encodes CASSQDLPGLRADTQYF.

CDR3 DNA sequence: TGCAGCGTTGAACGGGCCATCGCCTATGGCTACACCTTC. It codes for CSVERAIAYGYTF. The rearrangement uses TRBV29-1 and TRBJ1-2; the D is unclear. Germline V CDR1 and CDR2: SQVTM, ANQGSEA. The CDR3 consists of 13 residues. Deletions cut 2 bases from V and 4 bases from J, with 11 bases between.

The J gene is TRBJ1-5, the V gene TRBV6-5; tentative D call: TRBD1 (5 bases). Germline lookup yields CDR1 MNHEY and CDR2 SVGAGI. The ends were cut back, 8 bases at V and 1 base at J, with 9 bases in the middle. The CDR3 runs 13 residues. DNA of the CDR3: TGTGCCAGCGGGGGAGGCAGCAATCAGCCCCAGCATTTT. Protein sequence: CASGGGSNQPQHF.

V and J are TRBV5-4 and TRBJ1-2; D is undetermined. The CDR3 consists of 13 residues. Trimming shortened V by 1 base and J by 4 bases, and 8 bases separated the two germline ends. Germline values: CDR1 SGHNT, CDR2 YYREEE (reference sequence). In DNA, the CDR3 is TGTGCCAGCAGCTTGCCCGGAGGCTATGGCTACACCTTC. Translating gives CASSLPGGYGYTF.

CDR3 region: CASSFTGTGGNEQYF. DNA for the CDR3: TGTGCCAGCAGCTTTACCGGGACAGGGGGTAACGAGCAGTACTTC. The rearrangement joins TRBV5-4 to TRBJ2-7; 11 nucleotides agree with TRBD1. Germline-derived CDR1 and CDR2 are SGHNT and YYREEE (reference sequence). CDR3 length equals 15 residues. The trim removed 2 bases at V and 5 bases at J, leaving 6 bases unmatched.

This rearrangement joins TRBV7-2 to TRBJ1-1, with D maybe TRBD1 (5 bases). Germline V gene lookup returns CDR1 SGHTA and CDR2 FQGNSA. V was trimmed by 2 bases and J by 4 bases, leaving 11 bases between them. The CDR3 extends over 14 amino acids. Here the CDR3 DNA reads TGTGCCAGCAGCTTAAGTCGGGGCCTCACTGAAGCTTTCTTT. Translation gives CASSLSRGLTEAFF.

This chain uses TRBV4-2 with TRBJ1-4, with TRBD1 matching 10 bases. V lost 4 bases to trimming and J lost 5 bases; unmatched junction nucleotides: 1. CDR1 is LGHNA, CDR2 YNFKEQ, per germline. There are 14 residues in the CDR3. CDR3 sequence reads: CASSPGQGNEKLFF. CDR3 bases: TGTGCCAGCAGCCCGGGACAGGGGAATGAAAAACTGTTTTTT.

The CDR3 coding sequence is TGTGCCTGGAGAGGGCAGGCCAGAGAGACCCAGTACTTC. This codes for CAWRGQARETQYF. The rearrangement uses TRBV30 and TRBJ2-5, with D hard to call. The CDR3 runs 13 residues. Germline lookup yields CDR1 GTSNPN and CDR2 SVGIG (reference sequence). Trimming stripped 3 bases from V and 4 bases from J, with 12 bases between.

In its sample, this clone was seen a few times. J is TRBJ2-5 and V is TRBV11-2, with TRBD1 as a possible D gene (6 bases). The CDR3 is made up of 15 amino acids. V dropped 4 bases and J dropped 7 bases, with 19 bases sitting between them. CDR1 and CDR2 from the germline V gene are SGHAT and FQNNGV. The CDR3 loop is CASSSDRRTSGTQYF. CDR3 DNA sequence: TGTGCCAGCAGCTCCGACAGGCGGACGAGTGGGACCCAGTACTTC.

This sequence joins TRBV5-6 and TRBJ2-1, with 8 positions matching TRBD1. The CDR3 has 12 residues. The germline gives CDR1 SGHDT, CDR2 YYEEEE. V lost 4 bases to trimming and J lost 9 bases; unmatched junction nucleotides: 3. The CDR3 loop is CASSGRGLEQFF. Here the CDR3 DNA reads TGTGCCAGCAGCGGCAGGGGGCTTGAGCAGTTCTTC.